This T cell receptor beta chain stems from a study of T cells in Graves' hyperthyroidism and ophthalmopathy. TCR beta CDR3 regions were amplified from RNA. TCR CDR3 underwent first-round RT-PCR with the HTBI primer set. Using its own MiXCR run on the multiplex PCR reads, TCRdb lists one record per CDR3 protein. Of under 350,000 distinct CDR3 sequences in the sample, 21% were seen once. This CDR3 spans 14 amino acids. The V end lost 7 bases, the J end lost 5 bases, and 14 bases lay between the germline ends. Sequencing was done on a sample of blood. The receptor's source is a woman aged 50 to 60 with Graves' hyperthyroidism. The chain joins TRBV12-3 or TRBV12-4 to TRBJ1-4; maybe TRBD1 (5 bases). CDR3 protein: CASTRGSGNEKLFF. The CDR3 bases are TGTGCCAGCACCCGGGGGTCGGGAAATGAAAAACTGTTTTTT.